Described below is a single T cell receptor (beta chain) sequence and its context. Only in-frame clones appear in the TCRdb table, and some are missing; sequencing was by immunoSEQ multiplex PCR. The repertoire holds hundreds of thousands of clones, about 87% seen once, with roughly 1.9% in the top ten. This CDR3 comprises 13 residues. Trimming at V came to 2 bases and at J to 10 bases, leaving 5 bases not matched to a gene. CDR1 is GTSNPN, CDR2 SVGIG, per germline (reference sequence). The data belong to a study of blood T cell repertoires in COVID-19. About the research overall: There were acute and convalescent COVID-19 samples, and they came from the United States, Italy and Spain.

The sequencing sample was made of PBMCs or T cells enriched from blood (not recorded which). The chain is built from TRBV30 and TRBJ2-1; 10 bases are a match to TRBD1. This receptor was obtained from a man between 35 and 55 years old in a cohort exposed to, infected with or recovered from COVID-19 (not recorded which). CDR3 DNA sequence: TGTGCCTGGAGTATAAGACAGGGGGCGGAGCAGTTCTTC. Translating gives CAWSIRQGAEQFF.